This T cell receptor (beta chain) was retrieved from a study of siplizumab effects on memory and regulatory T cells. Study outcomes and limitations: Confirmation was lacking for the suppressive function of proliferating Tregs derived from siplizumab cultures. An assignable naive or memory phenotype was lacking in roughly 80-96% of proliferating CD4+ or CD8+ clones.

Germline values: CDR1 SNHLY, CDR2 FYNNEI. The CDR3 totals 12 residues. The V end was cut by 0 bases, the J end by 12 bases, with 12 bases between. Using immunoSEQ multiplex PCR, the repertoire was profiled, and TCRdb retains in-frame clones only, with some absent. In the table there are some 87,000 clones, approximately 90% of which are singletons. This clone was seen only once. No antigen is known for it. This chain connects TRBV2 to TRBJ2-7, with a weak D call TRBD2 (5 bases). The receptor's source is a human donor in good health. Sequenced material: CD4+ T cells sorted from blood. CDR3 region: CASSEALRAGYF. DNA for the CDR3: TGTGCCAGCAGTGAAGCGCTGCGGGCGGGGTACTTC.